This T cell receptor (beta chain) was sequenced during a study of blood T cell repertoires in COVID-19. The Seattle site enrolled patients during active infection and followed them longitudinally. The CDR3 spans 17 residues. Germline CDR1 reads ENHRY; CDR2 reads SYGVKD. The ends were cut back, 2 bases at V and 4 bases at J, with 18 bases in the middle. Methods used by the authors: Quantification of nucleated cells was approximated via reference gene primer amplification. Clones were sequenced by immunoSEQ multiplex PCR, and TCRdb holds only the in-frame ones, with some missing. V, J and clone size were drawn from that table, and D and trimming were deduced from the DNA. The data contain 150,000 or so clones, approximately 90% of them seen just once; the ten biggest clones take up 13%.

The genes are TRBV10-3 and TRBJ2-1; the D gene is possibly TRBD1 (5 bases). This TCR came from a man aged 18-30 years with COVID-19, enrolled during active disease. The sample comprised peripheral blood. The CDR3 sequence is CAISEEYGADRYNEQFF. The CDR3 DNA reads as TGTGCCATCAGTGAGGAGTACGGAGCTGACAGATACAATGAGCAGTTCTTC.